The 4 T cell receptor beta chains given below trace back to one sample, sequenced in a study of post-analysis software for immune sequencing data (dated by TCRdb to between 2015 and 2017). What the study reported, not specific to this receptor: Significantly higher frequencies in patients than in controls were found for five or six TRBV segments, including TRBV5-6, TRBV5-1 and TRBV20-1.

The library was generated by PCR. TCRdb names Illumina HiSeq 2500 as the instrument used. Unique molecular identifiers were incorporated into TCR beta cDNA libraries to reduce PCR and sequencing biases. TCRdb ran its own pipeline on the public reads, namely fastp trimming at Q25 and MiXCR clone calling, and kept in-frame beta chains. One record per CDR3 amino acid sequence lists the most common genes and DNA. This sample lists roughly 650,000 distinct CDR3 sequences; about 60% were detected once. Roughly 12% of the sample belongs to the ten largest clones. These TCRs are of unknown antigen specificity. Sequenced sample: blood. The receptors originated from a girl aged 2-15 years with multiple sclerosis.

The V call is TRBV7-2, the J call TRBJ2-3, with TRBD1 matching 8 bases. Germline V lookup: CDR1 SGHTA, CDR2 FQGNSA. Trimming at V came to 3 bases and at J to 12 bases, leaving 5 bases not matched to a gene. This CDR3 is 12 amino acids long. CDR3 coding DNA: TGTGCCAGCAGCTTCGACAGGGGACCTCAGTATTTT. It codes for CASSFDRGPQYF.

This clonotype was counted between two and nine times. Germline is not matched at one junction end, which may reflect a read error. This rearrangement joins TRBV5-1 to TRBJ2-5; D unclear. Per germline, CDR1 SGHRS and CDR2 YFSETQ. This CDR3 comprises 14 residues. The CDR3 DNA sequence: TGTGCCAGCAGCTTAGTGACGGTGCAAGAGACCCAGTACTTC. It codes for CASSLVTVQETQYF.

The J gene is TRBJ1-2, the V gene TRBV29-1; D call uncertain. The V end was cut by 4 bases, the J end by 2 bases, with 11 bases between. The CDR3 has 13 amino acids. Germline CDR1 and CDR2: SQVTM and ANQGSEA. The CDR3 loop reads CSVVDWANYGYTF. CDR3 DNA sequence: TGCAGCGTTGTAGATTGGGCAAACTATGGCTACACCTTC.

This clonotype was counted between two and nine times. The CDR3 region is CSVEARLTVPHGYTF. CDR3 DNA sequence: TGCAGCGTTGAAGCCCGTTTGACGGTCCCCCATGGCTACACCTTC. The rearrangement links TRBV29-1 to TRBJ1-2; D not resolved. V lost 1 base and J 6 bases, leaving 18 bases between the germline ends. Germline lookup yields CDR1 SQVTM and CDR2 ANQGSEA. The CDR3 runs 15 residues. Full variable domain (missing parts from reference TRBV29-1 and TRBJ1-2): SAVISQKPSRDICQRGTSLTIQCQVDSQVTMMFWYRQQPGQSLTLIATANQGSEATYESGFVIDKFPISRPNLTFSTLTVSNMSPEDSSIYLCSVEARLTVPHGYTFGSGTRLTVV.